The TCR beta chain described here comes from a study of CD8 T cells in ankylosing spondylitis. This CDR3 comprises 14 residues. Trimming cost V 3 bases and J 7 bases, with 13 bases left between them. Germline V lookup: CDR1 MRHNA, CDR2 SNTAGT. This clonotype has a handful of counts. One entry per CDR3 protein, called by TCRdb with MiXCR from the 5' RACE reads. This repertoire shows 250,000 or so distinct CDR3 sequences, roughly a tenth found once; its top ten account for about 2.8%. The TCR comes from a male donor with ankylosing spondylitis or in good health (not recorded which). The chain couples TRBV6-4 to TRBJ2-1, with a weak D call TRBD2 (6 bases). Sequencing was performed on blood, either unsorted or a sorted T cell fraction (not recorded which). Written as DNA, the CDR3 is TGTGCCAGCAGTGAGACGGGAGAGGCGAATGAGCAGTTCTTC. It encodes CASSETGEANEQFF.